The clone carrying this T cell receptor (beta chain) was found a few times. Germline V CDR1 and CDR2: SEHNR, FQNEAQ (reference sequence). V was trimmed by 5 bases and J by 6 bases, leaving 22 bases between them. CDR3 length: 17 residues. Some clones are missing from TCRdb's copy, which holds only in-frame ones; the method was immunoSEQ multiplex PCR. The sample contains tens of thousands of clones, roughly 90% of which appear only once. The data originate from a study of control samples from healthy donors and cancer patients. The sequence came from a man over 45 with head and neck cancer. The sample was PBMCs. This rearrangement joins TRBV7-9 to TRBJ1-4; D is perhaps TRBD1 (6 bases). The CDR3 sequence: CASSTTQGGGQHEKLFF. CDR3 coding DNA: TGTGCCAGCAGCACCACCCAAGGGGGGGGGCAACATGAAAAACTGTTTTTT.